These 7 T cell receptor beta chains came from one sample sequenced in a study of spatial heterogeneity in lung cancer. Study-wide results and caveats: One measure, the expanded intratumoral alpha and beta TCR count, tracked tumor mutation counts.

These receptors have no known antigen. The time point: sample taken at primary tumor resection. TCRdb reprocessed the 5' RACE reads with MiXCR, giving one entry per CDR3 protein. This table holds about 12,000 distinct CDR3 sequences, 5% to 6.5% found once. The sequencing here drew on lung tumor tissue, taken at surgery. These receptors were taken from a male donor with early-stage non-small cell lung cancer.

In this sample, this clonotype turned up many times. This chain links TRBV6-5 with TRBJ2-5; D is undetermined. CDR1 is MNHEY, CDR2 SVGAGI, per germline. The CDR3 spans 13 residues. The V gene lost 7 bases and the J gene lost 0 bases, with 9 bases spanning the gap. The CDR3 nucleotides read TGTGCCAGCAACGGGTTCGACCAAGAGACCCAGTACTTC. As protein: CASNGFDQETQYF.

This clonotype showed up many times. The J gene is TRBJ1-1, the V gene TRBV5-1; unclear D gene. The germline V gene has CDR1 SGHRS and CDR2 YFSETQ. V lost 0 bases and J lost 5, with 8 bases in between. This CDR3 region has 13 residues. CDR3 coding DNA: TGCGCCAGCAGCTTGGTTTCTCGGACTGAAGCTTTCTTT. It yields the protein CASSLVSRTEAFF.

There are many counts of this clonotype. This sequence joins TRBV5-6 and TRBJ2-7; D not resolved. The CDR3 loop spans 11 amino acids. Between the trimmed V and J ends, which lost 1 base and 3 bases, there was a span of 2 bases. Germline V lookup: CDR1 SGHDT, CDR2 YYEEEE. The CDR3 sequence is CASSLHYEQYV. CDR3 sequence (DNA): TGTGCCAGCAGCTTGCACTACGAGCAGTACGTC.

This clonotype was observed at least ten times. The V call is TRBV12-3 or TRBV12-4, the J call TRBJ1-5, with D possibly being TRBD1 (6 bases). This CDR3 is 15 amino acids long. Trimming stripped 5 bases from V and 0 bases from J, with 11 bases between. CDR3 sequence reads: CASSLGTYSNQPQHF. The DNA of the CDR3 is TGTGCCAGCAGTCTTGGGACATATAGCAATCAGCCCCAGCATTTT.

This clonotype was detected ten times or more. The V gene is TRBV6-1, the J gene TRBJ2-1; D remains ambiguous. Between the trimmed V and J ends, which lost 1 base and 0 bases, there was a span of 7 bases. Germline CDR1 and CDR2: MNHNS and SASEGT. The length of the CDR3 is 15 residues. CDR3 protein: CASSEVRPSYNEQFF. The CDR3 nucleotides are TGTGCCAGCAGTGAAGTACGGCCCTCCTACAATGAGCAGTTCTTC.

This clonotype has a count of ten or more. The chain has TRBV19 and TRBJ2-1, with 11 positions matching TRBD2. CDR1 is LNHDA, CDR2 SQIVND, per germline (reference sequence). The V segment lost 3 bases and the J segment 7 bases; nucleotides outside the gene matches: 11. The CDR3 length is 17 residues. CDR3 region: CASSIQTSGTFGNEQFF. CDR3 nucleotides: TGTGCCAGTAGTATTCAGACTAGCGGGACTTTTGGGAATGAGCAGTTCTTC.

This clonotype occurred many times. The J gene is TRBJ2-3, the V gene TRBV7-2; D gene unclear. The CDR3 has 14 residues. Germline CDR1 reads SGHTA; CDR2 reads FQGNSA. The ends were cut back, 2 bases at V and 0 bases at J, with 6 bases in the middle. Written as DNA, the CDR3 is TGTGCCAGCAGCTTAACGCGTAGCACAGATACGCAGTATTTT. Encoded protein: CASSLTRSTDTQYF. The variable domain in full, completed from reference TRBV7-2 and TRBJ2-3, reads GAGVSQSPSNKVTEKGKDVELRCDPISGHTALYWYRQSLGQGLEFLIYFQGNSAPDKSGLPSDRFSAERTGGSVSTLTIQRTQQEDSAVYLCASSLTRSTDTQYFGPGTRLTVL.